The next 19 T cell receptor beta chains were all read from a single sample in a study of chemoradiotherapy in HPV16-positive cancers. Assay used: immunoSEQ multiplex PCR; TCRdb lists only in-frame clones, some missing. This table holds 7,000 to 10,000 clones, about 85% found once. The sequenced sample was tumor tissue, obtained from a patient who underwent chemoradiotherapy. These receptors came from a human donor with HPV-associated anogenital cancer.

The chain joins TRBV7-9 to TRBJ2-4; D unresolved. Trimming stripped 4 bases from V and 0 bases from J, with 10 bases between. Per germline, CDR1 SEHNR and CDR2 FQNEAQ (reference sequence). This CDR3 comprises 15 residues. This CDR3 reads CASSSAAIAKNIQYF. Written as DNA, the CDR3 is TGTGCCAGCAGCTCCGCGGCTATAGCCAAAAACATTCAGTACTTC.

V usage is TRBV5-6 and J usage is TRBJ1-1; 7 nucleotides agree with TRBD1. V lost 4 bases and J lost 5; bases outside the gene matches: 11. Germline CDR1 reads SGHDT; CDR2 reads YYEEEE. The CDR3 loop spans 15 amino acids. The CDR3 bases are TGTGCCAGCAGCGGAGACACAGGGGTCGGAACTGAAGCTTTCTTT. This translates into CASSGDTGVGTEAFF.

The rearrangement uses TRBV5-6 and TRBJ2-5; 9 nucleotides match TRBD2. Germline CDR1 is SGHDT and CDR2 is YYEEEE. The CDR3 is 13 residues long. Trimming at V came to 5 bases and at J to 4 bases, leaving 3 bases not matched to a gene. The DNA of the CDR3 is TGTGCCAGCAGGCCGCGGGGGGGAGAGACCCAGTACTTC. It specifies CASRPRGGETQYF. Complete variable domain (other parts from reference TRBV5-6 and TRBJ2-5): DAGVTQSPTHLIKTRGQQVTLRCSPKSGHDTVSWYQQALGQGPQFIFQYYEEEERQRGNFPDRFSGHQFPNYSSELNVNALLLGDSALYLCASRPRGGETQYFGPGTRLLVL.

V gene TRBV15 combines with J gene TRBJ1-5, with D possibly matching TRBD1 (5 bases). The CDR3 is 14 residues long. CDR1 LNHNV and CDR2 YYDKDF come from the germline V gene (reference sequence). Deletions cut 5 bases from V and 7 bases from J, with 15 bases between. In DNA form, the CDR3 reads TGTGCCACCAGCTCTCGGGGCGCGGGCCAGCCCCAGCATTTT. This translates into CATSSRGAGQPQHF.

This sequence joins TRBV4-2 and TRBJ2-7; D unresolved. Germline values: CDR1 LGHNA, CDR2 YNFKEQ. The V and J ends lost 0 bases and 6 bases respectively, with 9 bases between them. The CDR3 consists of 13 residues. Here the CDR3 reads CASSQDSPGEQYF. As DNA, the CDR3 is TGTGCCAGCAGCCAAGACTCCCCCGGCGAGCAGTACTTC.

This chain connects TRBV9 to TRBJ2-5; 7 positions match TRBD2. Looked up from germline, CDR1 is SGDLS and CDR2 is YYNGEE. This CDR3 spans 16 amino acids. The V and J ends lost 0 bases and 5 bases, in that order; junction bases with no gene match: 10. CDR3 loop: CASSVGMASGGETQYF. The CDR3 nucleotides are TGTGCCAGCAGCGTAGGTATGGCTAGCGGCGGGGAGACCCAGTACTTC.

This clone was observed a few times. The chain recombines TRBV27 with TRBJ1-2; D is ambiguous. Germline CDR1 is MNHEY and CDR2 is SMNVEV (reference sequence). The CDR3 consists of 15 residues. Trimming left V 5 bases short and J 8 bases short, with 21 bases between. The CDR3 DNA reads as TGTGCCAGCAGTCTCTGGACCGACACACGGAGCGGCTACACCTTC. Protein product: CASSLWTDTRSGYTF.

This sequence joins TRBV2 and TRBJ2-1; D is tentatively TRBD1 or TRBD2 (5 bases each). In germline, CDR1 is SNHLY, CDR2 FYNNEI. The CDR3 is made up of 13 amino acids. V gave up 8 bases and J gave up 7 bases, with 15 bases separating them. CDR3 residues: CASGGETANEQFF. CDR3 in DNA: TGTGCCAGCGGGGGTGAGACCGCGAATGAGCAGTTCTTC.

The chain has TRBV6-1 and TRBJ1-3; D perhaps matches TRBD1 (6 bases). The CDR3 has 15 amino acids. CDR1 MNHNS and CDR2 SASEGT come from the germline V gene. V shed 4 bases and J shed 0 bases, with 10 bases lying between them. The CDR3 nucleotides read TGTGCCAGCAGTGCGACAGGATTCTCTGGAAACACCATATATTTT. Protein: CASSATGFSGNTIYF.

The genes are TRBV5-1 and TRBJ2-3; D is unresolved. There are 15 residues in the CDR3. Germline CDR1 SGHRS, CDR2 YFSETQ. V was shortened by 2 bases and J by 0 bases, with 10 bases between the two germline ends. CDR3 protein: CASSFVASSTDTQYF. The CDR3, as DNA: TGCGCCAGCAGCTTTGTCGCCAGCAGCACAGATACGCAGTATTTT.

This chain connects TRBV9 to TRBJ1-1; 8 bases map to TRBD1. The germline gives CDR1 SGDLS, CDR2 YYNGEE. There are 16 residues in the CDR3. V trimming: 0 bases; J trimming: 1 base; junction bases outside the gene matches: 5. CDR3 coding DNA: TGTGCCAGCAGCGTAGAACAGGGGGGGGCGAACACTGAAGCTTTCTTT. Translating gives CASSVEQGGANTEAFF.

Concerning this clone: Other DNA sequences of this sample code for an identical CDR3. The gene calls are TRBV2 and TRBJ1-1; D call uncertain. The CDR3 loop spans 13 amino acids. V was cut by 9 bases and J by 1 base, with 12 bases left in between. Germline CDR1 SNHLY, CDR2 FYNNEI. The CDR3 DNA follows: TGTGCCAGTAGACCGGACGGGAACACTGAAGCTTTCTTT. Its translation: CASRPDGNTEAFF.

The chain recombines TRBV7-2 with TRBJ2-1, with unresolved D. Trimming left V 5 bases short and J 10 bases short, with 15 bases between. The germline gives CDR1 SGHTA, CDR2 FQGNSA. The CDR3 spans 13 residues. This chain's CDR3 is CASSAPWAGEQFF. As DNA, the CDR3 is TGTGCCAGCAGCGCCCCGTGGGCAGGAGAGCAGTTCTTC.

The chain joins TRBV2 to TRBJ2-2, with 9 nucleotides matching TRBD1. The CDR3 covers 16 residues. CDR1 is SNHLY, CDR2 FYNNEI, per germline. V lost 6 bases, J lost 1 base, and 6 bases stayed unmatched. CDR3 in amino acids: CASSGQGSLNTGELFF. The CDR3 nucleotides are TGTGCCAGCAGCGGACAGGGGTCTTTGAACACCGGGGAGCTGTTTTTT.

This chain links TRBV20-1 with TRBJ1-2, with D unresolved. Trimming shortened V by 8 bases and J by 6 bases, and 10 bases separated the two germline ends. Germline loops: CDR1 DFQATT, CDR2 SNEGSKA (reference sequence). This CDR3 has 10 residues. The CDR3 spells CSRIGDGYTF. DNA of the CDR3: TGCAGTAGAATTGGGGATGGCTACACCTTC.

The V gene is TRBV30, the J gene TRBJ2-7; TRBD2 is a possible D gene (5 bases). Germline lookup yields CDR1 GTSNPN and CDR2 SVGIG (reference sequence). The CDR3 spans 15 residues. Trimming left V 5 bases short and J 4 bases short, with 21 bases between. CDR3 nucleotides: TGTGCCTGGGAGAGGGCCGAGGGAAAAGGTTACGAGCAGTACTTC. It codes for CAWERAEGKGYEQYF.

This chain uses TRBV11-2 with TRBJ1-1; possibly TRBD1 for D (5 bases). With 0 bases removed from V and 4 bases from J, the gap between germline ends came to 12 bases. The CDR3 is made up of 15 amino acids. Per the germline V gene, CDR1 is SGHAT and CDR2 is FQNNGV. CDR3 in DNA: TGTGCCAGCAGCTTAGATATTGGGGGGGGCACTGAAGCTTTCTTT. Translation gives CASSLDIGGGTEAFF.

There are a few counts of this clone. The CDR3 DNA reads TGTGCCAGCAGCCAAGAGGTGGTAGCGGGAGGACGGAATGAGCAGTTCTTC. Protein product: CASSQEVVAGGRNEQFF. V and J are TRBV4-2 and TRBJ2-1; TRBD2 matches 10 bases. Germline CDR1 and CDR2: LGHNA and YNFKEQ. The CDR3 has 17 amino acids. V was clipped by 0 bases and J by 7 bases; unmatched bases: 9.

V is TRBV5-5 and J is TRBJ2-2; maybe TRBD1 (6 bases). The length of the CDR3 is 15 residues. Germline V gives CDR1 SGHKS, CDR2 YYEKEE (reference sequence). With 0 bases removed from V and 1 base from J, the gap between germline ends came to 7 bases. The CDR3 reads CASSLETGNTGELFF. The DNA of the CDR3 is TGTGCCAGCAGCTTGGAGACAGGGAACACCGGGGAGCTGTTTTTT.